The 24 T cell receptor beta chains given below trace back to one sample, sequenced in a study of blood T cell repertoires in COVID-19. Produced via immunoSEQ multiplex PCR; TCRdb's table is partial and in-frame only. Of 50,000 to 55,000 clones listed, just under 85% are singletons. The sample taken for sequencing was peripheral blood. Receptors originate from a human donor in a cohort sampled during active COVID-19.

The gene calls are TRBV19 and TRBJ2-2; maybe TRBD1 (6 bases). Trimming left V 6 bases short and J 6 bases short, with 11 bases between. The germline CDR1 and CDR2 sequences are LNHDA and SQIVND (reference sequence). This CDR3 has 13 residues. CDR3 sequence: CASRDRLAGELFF. The DNA of the CDR3 is TGTGCCAGTAGGGACAGACTTGCCGGGGAGCTGTTTTTT.

The chain links TRBV4-3 to TRBJ2-2, with D possibly being TRBD2 (6 bases). Germline CDR1 reads LGHNA; CDR2 reads YSLEER. V was clipped by 1 base and J by 5 bases, with 8 bases between them. The CDR3 is made up of 14 amino acids. The CDR3 loop reads CASSQVGGTGELFF. For the CDR3, the DNA is TGCGCCAGCAGCCAAGTGGGGGGTACCGGGGAGCTGTTTTTT.

J is TRBJ2-7 and V is TRBV28, with TRBD2 matching 10 bases. The V gene end was trimmed by 7 bases and the J gene end by 3 bases; junction bases not matched to a gene: 15. The CDR3 is made up of 17 amino acids. Germline loops: CDR1 MDHEN, CDR2 SYDVKM. The chain's CDR3 is CASIQRGLAAPDYEQYF. The DNA of the CDR3 is TGTGCCAGCATTCAACGCGGACTAGCGGCGCCAGACTACGAGCAGTACTTC.

The chain carries TRBV6-5 and TRBJ1-6; the D is unclear. The CDR3 extends over 14 amino acids. V lost 4 bases and J 8 bases, leaving 12 bases between the germline ends. From germline, CDR1 is MNHEY and CDR2 SVGAGI. CDR3 in DNA: TGTGCCAGCAGTTCAAACCCATCGGATTCACCCCTCCACTTT. Translated, it gives CASSSNPSDSPLHF.

The CDR3 protein is CASSLEGSYGYTF. Here the CDR3 DNA reads TGTGCCAGCAGTCTCGAGGGTAGCTATGGCTACACCTTC. The rearrangement uses TRBV27 and TRBJ1-2; D unclear. Germline V lookup: CDR1 MNHEY, CDR2 SMNVEV (reference sequence). V was cut by 5 bases and J by 4 bases, with 11 bases left in between. There are 13 residues in the CDR3.

V gene TRBV4-1 combines with J gene TRBJ2-2, with D possibly being TRBD2 (6 bases). In germline, CDR1 is MGHRA, CDR2 YSYEKL. V lost 4 bases to trimming and J lost 3 bases, with 18 bases between them. The CDR3 runs to 17 residues. CDR3 sequence (DNA): TGCGCCAGCAGCCGCCCTGTAGCCGGGGGACACACCGGGGAGCTGTTTTTT. Protein: CASSRPVAGGHTGELFF.

In DNA, the CDR3 is TGTGCCAGCAGCCTAGCGTTGCAGGGGGCAGATACGCAGTATTTT. This sequence encodes CASSLALQGADTQYF. The chain has TRBV11-2 and TRBJ2-3, with D perhaps TRBD1 (7 bases). This CDR3 region has 15 residues. Germline V gene data show CDR1 as SGHAT and CDR2 as FQNNGV. V lost 5 bases, J lost 4 bases, and 16 bases lay in between.

In this sample, this clone turned up a few times. V usage is TRBV10-1 and J usage is TRBJ2-3, with a possible D match to TRBD2 (5 bases). Germline CDR1 is WNHNN and CDR2 is SYGVQD (reference sequence). The CDR3 consists of 14 residues. V lost 0 bases to trimming and J lost 3 bases, with 7 bases between them. This CDR3 reads CASSESTGTDTQYF. The CDR3 bases are TGCGCCAGCAGTGAGTCGACGGGGACAGATACGCAGTATTTT.

The chain recombines TRBV6-5 with TRBJ2-3, with a possible D match to TRBD1 (6 bases). The germline CDR1 and CDR2 sequences are MNHEY and SVGAGI. CDR3 length equals 14 residues. Trimming pared 6 bases from V and 0 bases from J, leaving 10 bases between. CDR3 sequence: CASRPRGSTDTQYF. The CDR3 DNA follows: TGTGCCAGCAGGCCCAGGGGAAGCACAGATACGCAGTATTTT.

This chain uses TRBV2 with TRBJ2-6; 8 bases are a match to TRBD1. Germline-derived CDR1 and CDR2 are SNHLY and FYNNEI. This CDR3 region has 14 residues. Trimming removed 7 bases from V and 8 bases from J; junction bases left unmatched: 7. In DNA form, the CDR3 reads TGTGCCAGCATAGGGCACAGGGGGTCCAACGTCCTGACTTTC. Translated, it gives CASIGHRGSNVLTF.

The chain carries TRBV2 and TRBJ2-3; a weak D match, TRBD2 (6 bases). Per the germline V gene, CDR1 is SNHLY and CDR2 is FYNNEI. This CDR3 comprises 13 residues. Trimming pared 8 bases from V and 5 bases from J, leaving 14 bases between. CDR3 protein: CASEAGREDTQYF. CDR3 nucleotides: TGTGCCAGCGAGGCGGGGCGGGAAGATACGCAGTATTTT.

The V gene is TRBV3-1 (or the pseudogene TRBV3-2), the J gene TRBJ2-2; D might be TRBD1 (6 bases). V lost 5 bases and J lost 7, with 23 bases in between. The germline V gene encodes CDR1 LGHDT and CDR2 YNNKEL (reference sequence). CDR3 length: 17 residues. CDR3 nucleotide sequence: TGTGCCAGCAGCGGATCTAGGGCTAGGGGGAGCTACGGGGAGCTGTTTTTT. Its protein is CASSGSRARGSYGELFF.

The table lists this clone with a few counts. The rearrangement uses TRBV30 and TRBJ1-6; D may be TRBD1 (6 bases). The CDR3 is 11 residues long. Looked up from germline, CDR1 is GTSNPN and CDR2 is SVGIG (reference sequence). V was clipped by 2 bases and J by 14 bases, with 10 bases between them. CDR3 nucleotides: TGTGCCTGGAGTAGACAGGAAGCCCTCCACTTT. This translates into CAWSRQEALHF. The variable domain in full, with the rest retrieved from reference TRBV30 and TRBJ1-6, is SQTIHQWPATLVQPVGSPLSLECTVEGTSNPNLYWYRQAAGRGLQLLFYSVGIGQISSEVPQNLSASRPQDRQFILSSKKLLLSDSGFYLCAWSRQEALHFGNGTRLTVT.

The chain carries TRBV7-3 and TRBJ2-3; 11 positions agree with TRBD2. This CDR3 has 15 amino acids. The germline V gene has CDR1 SGHTA and CDR2 FQGTGA. With 6 bases clipped from V and 3 bases from J, the junction kept 5 bases outside the gene matches. The CDR3 bases are TGTGCCAGCAGTCTTACTAGCGGGAGTACAGATACGCAGTATTTT. Amino acids: CASSLTSGSTDTQYF.

This clone has just one count. The chain has TRBV28 and TRBJ1-4; 9 nucleotides agree with TRBD1. Germline CDR1 reads MDHEN; CDR2 reads SYDVKM. The CDR3 runs 11 residues. V gave up 8 bases and J gave up 8 bases; unmatched junction bases: 0. CDR3 sequence reads: CASGTGEKLFF. In nucleotides, the CDR3 is TGTGCCAGCGGGACAGGGGAAAAACTGTTTTTT. The full variable domain, in which reference TRBV28 and TRBJ1-4 provide the parts outside the CDR3, is DVKVTQSSRYLVKRTGEKVFLECVQDMDHENMFWYRQDPGLGLRLIYFSYDVKMKEKGDIPEGYSVSREKKERFSLILESASTNQTSMYLCASGTGEKLFFGSGTQLSVL.

The chain employs TRBV18 and TRBJ2-2; 14 bases match TRBD2. There are 19 residues in the CDR3. Germline V gene data show CDR1 as KGHSH and CDR2 as LQKENI. Trimming removed 0 bases from V and 4 bases from J; junction bases left unmatched: 7. The CDR3 DNA reads TGTGCCAGCTCACCACCGGGACTAGCGGGGGCCGGGGCCACCGGGGAGCTGTTTTTT. Residues: CASSPPGLAGAGATGELFF.

The chain joins TRBV19 to TRBJ2-5, with D possibly matching TRBD1 (5 bases). Deletions cut 3 bases from V and 1 base from J, with 12 bases between. The V gene's germline CDR1 is LNHDA and CDR2 SQIVND (reference sequence). The CDR3 extends over 15 amino acids. In DNA form, the CDR3 reads TGTGCCAGTAGTATCTTCCTGGGGCCCCAAGAGACCCAGTACTTC. Encoded protein: CASSIFLGPQETQYF.

This clone appeared a single time. The chain recombines TRBV29-1 with TRBJ2-7, with D possibly TRBD1 on 6 matching bases. Germline V CDR1 and CDR2: SQVTM, ANQGSEA. The CDR3 totals 12 residues. V gave up 3 bases and J gave up 1 base, with 7 bases separating them. The CDR3 coding sequence is TGCAGCGTTGACCAGGGGTCCTACGAGCAGTACTTC. Translating it yields CSVDQGSYEQYF.

This sequence joins TRBV7-2 and TRBJ1-3; no firm D call. Per the germline V gene, CDR1 is SGHTA and CDR2 is FQGNSA. This CDR3 has 14 residues. The V end lost 4 bases, the J end lost 3 bases, and 10 bases lay between the germline ends. CDR3 DNA: TGTGCCAGCAGCTCCAGGCTGGTTGGAAACACCATATATTTT. Translating it yields CASSSRLVGNTIYF. Full variable domain (rest looked up from reference TRBV7-2 and TRBJ1-3): GAGVSQSPSNKVTEKGKDVELRCDPISGHTALYWYRQSLGQGLEFLIYFQGNSAPDKSGLPSDRFSAERTGGSVSTLTIQRTQQEDSAVYLCASSSRLVGNTIYFGEGSWLTVV.

V and J are TRBV13 and TRBJ2-4, with a weak D call TRBD2 (6 bases). This CDR3 is built from 12 residues. Germline V gives CDR1 PRHDT, CDR2 FYEKMQ (reference sequence). V was shortened by 5 bases and J by 13 bases, with 15 bases between the two germline ends. The CDR3 reads CASSGGGQHQYF. In nucleotides, the CDR3 is TGTGCCAGCAGCGGCGGAGGGCAACACCAGTACTTC.

In its sample, this clone was seen once. The rearrangement joins TRBV19 to TRBJ1-1; 7 bases line up with TRBD1. The CDR3 spans 16 residues. Losses at the gene ends were 7 bases for V and 1 base for J; bases not matched to a gene: 12. CDR1 is LNHDA and CDR2 is SQIVND in the germline V gene (reference sequence). The CDR3 DNA reads as TGTGCCAGTACCATAATCGGGGGACAGAAGAACACTGAAGCTTTCTTT. Translated: CASTIIGGQKNTEAFF.

This clone was observed a few times. The chain is built from TRBV30 and TRBJ2-5, with TRBD2 matching over 9 bases. Germline assignment: CDR1 GTSNPN and CDR2 SVGIG (reference sequence). CDR3 length: 14 residues. V shed 0 bases, J shed 5 bases, and the junction held 4 bases outside the gene matches. CDR3: CAWSVGLAHETQYF. The CDR3 nucleotides read TGTGCCTGGAGTGTAGGACTAGCGCACGAGACCCAGTACTTC. Looking up the rest from reference TRBV30 and TRBJ2-5 gives the full variable domain: SQTIHQWPATLVQPVGSPLSLECTVEGTSNPNLYWYRQAAGRGLQLLFYSVGIGQISSEVPQNLSASRPQDRQFILSSKKLLLSDSGFYLCAWSVGLAHETQYFGPGTRLLVL.

The V gene is TRBV5-4, the J gene TRBJ2-7; D is undetermined. Trimming stripped 0 bases from V and 5 bases from J, with 6 bases between. Germline CDR1 is SGHNT and CDR2 is YYREEE (reference sequence). The CDR3 is 12 residues long. CDR3 protein: CASSLVPHEQYF. The CDR3 bases are TGTGCCAGCAGCTTGGTCCCTCACGAGCAGTACTTC. Supplemented by reference TRBV5-4 and TRBJ2-7, the full variable domain reads ETGVTQSPTHLIKTRGQQVTLRCSSQSGHNTVSWYQQALGQGPQFIFQYYREEENGRGNFPPRFSGLQFPNYSSELNVNALELDDSALYLCASSLVPHEQYFGPGTRLTVT.

This clone was observed a handful of times. The chain joins TRBV7-9 to TRBJ1-6; 10 positions match TRBD1. This CDR3 region has 15 residues. The trim removed 1 base at V and 7 bases at J, leaving 1 base unmatched. In germline, CDR1 is SEHNR, CDR2 FQNEAQ (reference sequence). This chain's CDR3 is CASSLGDRGNSPLHF. The CDR3 DNA is TGTGCCAGCAGCTTAGGGGACAGGGGCAATTCACCCCTCCACTTT.